Included here is one TCR beta chain sequence, with context. Its antigen is currently unknown. The data stem from a study of cytomegalovirus exposure and HLA in healthy donors. For the study at large: Prior work identified under 130 million unique TCR beta sequences in about 179 million T cells. Findings and limits, study-wide: In a later analysis, TCR beta V- and J-gene trimming showed a link to a missense DCLRE1C variant. It was reported that TCR beta sequences correctly inferred the HLA-A and HLA-B alleles for most subjects.

V was pared by 2 bases and J by 4 bases, with 9 bases between. Germline lookup yields CDR1 SGHRS and CDR2 YFSETQ. This CDR3 region has 13 residues. The PCR had 60 Vbeta and 13 Jbeta primers. The method was immunoSEQ multiplex PCR; TCRdb's version includes in-frame clones alone and lacks a portion of them. The sample holds 150,000 or so clones, roughly 75% seen once. The J gene is TRBJ2-5, the V gene TRBV5-1; perhaps TRBD1 as D (6 bases). The origin of this receptor is a woman aged 50 to 60 in good health and CMV-seropositive. The sample taken for sequencing was PBMCs. The CDR3 coding sequence is TGCGCCAGCAGCTTTGGGGGCCCAGAGACCCAGTACTTC. Amino acid sequence: CASSFGGPETQYF.